One TCR beta chain is described in this entry. The antigen it binds to is not known. Base quality data are lacking; no much larger clone is found one base away. The sample originates from a study of blood T cells in healthy people across ages (dated by TCRdb to between 2015 and 2016). In the study overall: Template switching captured roughly one uniquely barcoded TCR beta cDNA molecule per two T cells in model experiments. Age-related changes in TCR beta repertoire diversity were measured in the study by deep sequencing normalized with unique cDNA molecular identifiers. The donors were split into four age groups: young (average 16 years), middle-aged (nearly 40), aged (62) and long-lived (roughly 88). To avoid experimental bias, donors of different ages were spread randomly across the sequencing lanes. Using the same blood draw, the study looked at two additional independent replicas of 1 million unique cDNA reads for two donors, one aged 18 to 30 and the other aged 80 or older. The full study reports these points: Bulk unsorted PBMC profiling prevented conclusive comparison of naive and antigen-experienced compartments. Observed TCR beta diversity per million T cells fell roughly linearly with age, and a significant reduction was already apparent by age around 39. Total diversity estimates from one million sequenced T cells were considered lower bounds and underestimates. The long-lived group showed more naive CD4+ T cells, fewer expanded clones and increased TCR diversity than the aged group, suggesting age selection. Because donor CMV infection status was unknown, age-related changes in expanded clonotypes were potentially confounded. There was a strong correlation between observed TCR beta diversity and the percentage of naive T cells measured by flow cytometry.

Donors were approximately 42 systemically healthy Caucasian individuals from Russia aged roughly 6 to 90 years. Each donor gave approximately 9.3 milliliters of peripheral blood, collected into EDTA-treated Vacutainer tubes. Ficoll-Paque density-gradient centrifugation was used to isolate PBMCs, with at least 6.5 million per sample. Total RNA was extracted from PBMCs with Trizol reagent, with at least 6 micrograms obtained per sample. Naive CD45RAhigh/CD27high T cell percentages were measured by flow cytometry on a PBMC aliquot from every donor. The junction shows trimming of 1 base on V and 5 bases on J, and the gene matches do not reach 5 bases of it. The germline V gene yields SQVTM for CDR1 and ANQGSEA for CDR2. Inclusive of the bounding cysteine and phenylalanine, the CDR3 is 13 residues long. The DNA shown is the 39-base CDR3, in frame from base 1. Library preparation used 5' RACE. Sequencing took place on an Illumina HiSeq 2500. A second PCR of 7 to 11 cycles was performed with a sample-barcoded 5' primer and a J-beta primer mix. Each TCR beta cDNA molecule received a unique molecular identifier from a template-switch 5' adaptor carrying 12 random nucleotides. Each sample yielded at least 2.5 million CDR3-containing paired-end reads. First-strand cDNA synthesis was performed from all RNA using the Mint cDNA synthesis kit, with priming by a TRBC-specific oligonucleotide. Following uracil-DNA glycosylase treatment, a first 18-cycle PCR with universal primers M1SS and BC2_uni_R was performed on all cDNA. Regarding the original processing steps: For normalization, 1 million high-quality reads, each with a distinct molecular identifier, were randomly selected from each sample. Instead of being binned into consensus sequences, reads that shared molecular identifiers were thrown out. MiTCR, set to a Q25 quality threshold and the strictest error-elimination algorithm, was used for CDR3 identification, clonotype clustering and error correction. A nonparametric unseen species model with Euler transformation was used to estimate lower-bound total TCR beta diversity. The public sequencing data were trimmed at Q25 with fastp and processed into clonotypes with MiXCR by TCRdb, which kept only in-frame beta chains. Rows are unified per CDR3 protein, each entry keeping the most common DNA and genes. TCRdb assigned the V and J calls; the authors' analysis was not used. The sample records about 830,000 distinct CDR3 sequences, approximately 59% of which are singletons. Together, the top ten hold around 30% of the sample.

Sequenced sample: blood. The sequence came from a man younger than 45 in good health. The rearrangement combines TRBV29-1 with TRBJ2-7, with 7 middle bases fitting TRBD1. In nucleotides, the sequence is TGCAGCGTTGAAGGGACACAGGGGAACGAGCAGTACTTC. Translated, it gives CSVEGTQGNEQYF.